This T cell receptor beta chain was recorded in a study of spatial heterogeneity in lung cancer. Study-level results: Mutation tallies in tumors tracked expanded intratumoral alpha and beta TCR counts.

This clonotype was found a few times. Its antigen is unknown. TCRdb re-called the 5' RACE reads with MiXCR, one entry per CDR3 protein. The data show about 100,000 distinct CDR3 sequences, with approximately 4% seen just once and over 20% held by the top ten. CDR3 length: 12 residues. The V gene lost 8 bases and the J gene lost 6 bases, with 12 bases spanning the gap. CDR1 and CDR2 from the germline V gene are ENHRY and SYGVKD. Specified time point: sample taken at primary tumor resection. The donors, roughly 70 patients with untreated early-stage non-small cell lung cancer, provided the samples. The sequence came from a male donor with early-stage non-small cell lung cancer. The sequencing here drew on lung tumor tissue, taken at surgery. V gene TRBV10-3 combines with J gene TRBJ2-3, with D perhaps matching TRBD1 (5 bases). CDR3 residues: CAIGADGDTQYF. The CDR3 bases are TGTGCCATCGGGGCGGACGGCGATACGCAGTATTTT.